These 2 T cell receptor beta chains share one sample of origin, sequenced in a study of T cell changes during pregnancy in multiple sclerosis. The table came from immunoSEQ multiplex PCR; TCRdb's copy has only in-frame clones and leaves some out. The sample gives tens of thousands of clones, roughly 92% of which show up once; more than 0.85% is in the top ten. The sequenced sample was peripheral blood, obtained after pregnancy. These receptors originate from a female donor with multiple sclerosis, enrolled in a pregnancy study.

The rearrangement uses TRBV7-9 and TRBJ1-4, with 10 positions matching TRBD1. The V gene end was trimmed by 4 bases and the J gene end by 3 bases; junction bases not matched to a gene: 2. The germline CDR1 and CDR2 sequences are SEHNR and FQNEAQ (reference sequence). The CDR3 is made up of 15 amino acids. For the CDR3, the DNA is TGTGCCAGCAGCTCGGGGACAGGGGCTAATGAAAAACTGTTTTTT. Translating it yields CASSSGTGANEKLFF. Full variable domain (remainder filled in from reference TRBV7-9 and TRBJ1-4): DTGVSQNPRHKITKRGQNVTFRCDPISEHNRLYWYRQTLGQGPEFLTYFQNEAQLEKSRLLSDRFSAERPKGSFSTLEIQRTEQGDSAMYLCASSSGTGANEKLFFGSGTQLSVL.

Here the CDR3 DNA reads TGTGCCAGCACGTTAGCGGGGGGCGACTACTACGAGCAGTACTTC. It translates to CASTLAGGDYYEQYF. The chain has TRBV5-5 and TRBJ2-7; 10 bases match TRBD2. Germline V CDR1 and CDR2: SGHKS, YYEKEE (reference sequence). This CDR3 contains 15 residues. V trimming: 6 bases; J trimming: 3 bases; junction bases outside the gene matches: 9.